This is a list of T cell receptor beta chains from one sample in a study of T cell responses to AZD1222 COVID-19 vaccine. Profiled with immunoSEQ multiplex PCR; TCRdb holds only in-frame clones, not every one. The table lists some 120,000 clones, about 91% of them singletons. Here the sequenced sample was peripheral blood, taken on day 0 of AZD1222 vaccination. These receptors all come from an adult in good health. Both conserved end residues are part of each CDR3. Each record gives: V gene, clone size, D gene, J gene, CDR3 protein, CDR3 DNA. D genes are given only for firm matches. The size field is filled for only some rows; it gives once, few, many or a size class.

V gene: TRBV27; clone size: .; D gene: .; J gene: TRBJ2-7; CDR3 protein: CASSQGKGYEQYF; CDR3 DNA: TGTGCCAGCAGTCAGGGAAAGGGCTACGAGCAGTACTTC
V gene: TRBV5-1; clone size: once; D gene: TRBD1; J gene: TRBJ1-6; CDR3 protein: CASSLQNRGINSPLHF; CDR3 DNA: TGCGCCAGCAGCTTGCAAAACAGGGGGATTAATTCACCCCTCCACTTT
V gene: TRBV5-4; clone size: .; D gene: TRBD1; J gene: TRBJ2-7; CDR3 protein: CASSPDRAALLGQYF; CDR3 DNA: TGTGCCAGCAGCCCGGACAGGGCCGCACTTCTAGGGCAGTACTTC
V gene: TRBV10-3; clone size: .; D gene: .; J gene: TRBJ1-4; CDR3 protein: CASGRGGTNEKLFF; CDR3 DNA: TGTGCCAGCGGCCGGGGGGGGACTAATGAAAAACTGTTTTTT
V gene: TRBV5-1; clone size: .; D gene: TRBD1; J gene: TRBJ1-2; CDR3 protein: CASSVGQGDGYTF; CDR3 DNA: TGCGCCAGCAGCGTAGGACAGGGGGATGGCTACACCTTC
V gene: TRBV4-1; clone size: .; D gene: TRBD1; J gene: TRBJ1-1; CDR3 protein: CASSHPQTGAEAFF; CDR3 DNA: TGCGCCAGCAGCCATCCCCAGACAGGGGCTGAAGCTTTCTTT
V gene: TRBV7-8; clone size: .; D gene: TRBD1; J gene: TRBJ1-4; CDR3 protein: CASSSYGDRDTEKLFF; CDR3 DNA: TGTGCCAGCAGCAGCTATGGGGACAGGGATACTGAAAAACTGTTTTTT
V gene: TRBV6-5; clone size: .; D gene: .; J gene: TRBJ1-3; CDR3 protein: CASSYEGSGNTIYF; CDR3 DNA: TGTGCCAGCAGTTACGAGGGGTCTGGAAACACCATATATTTT
V gene: TRBV13; clone size: .; D gene: .; J gene: TRBJ1-1; CDR3 protein: CASSFPGTEAFF; CDR3 DNA: TGTGCCAGCAGCTTCCCTGGCACTGAAGCTTTCTTT
V gene: TRBV16; clone size: .; D gene: .; J gene: TRBJ1-1; CDR3 protein: CASSQSAQGTEAFF; CDR3 DNA: TGTGCCAGCAGCCAAAGCGCCCAGGGCACTGAAGCTTTCTTT
V gene: TRBV14; clone size: .; D gene: TRBD2; J gene: TRBJ2-1; CDR3 protein: CASSPGLAGEQFF; CDR3 DNA: TGTGCCAGCAGCCCGGGACTAGCGGGGGAGCAGTTCTTC
V gene: TRBV2; clone size: .; D gene: TRBD2; J gene: TRBJ2-3; CDR3 protein: CASRDTSGMTQYF; CDR3 DNA: TGTGCCAGCAGGGACACCAGCGGGATGACGCAGTATTTT
V gene: TRBV3-1/TRBV3-2; clone size: once; D gene: .; J gene: TRBJ1-4; CDR3 protein: CASSPRGGVFEKLFF; CDR3 DNA: TGTGCCAGCAGCCCTCGGGGCGGGGTTTTTGAAAAACTGTTTTTT
V gene: TRBV29-1; clone size: .; D gene: .; J gene: TRBJ2-7; CDR3 protein: CSVWDNPAEYF; CDR3 DNA: TGCAGCGTTTGGGACAACCCCGCGGAGTACTTC
V gene: TRBV4-1; clone size: .; D gene: .; J gene: TRBJ2-2; CDR3 protein: CASSQEKWTPVPGELFF; CDR3 DNA: TGCGCCAGCAGCCAAGAAAAGTGGACCCCCGTCCCCGGGGAGCTGTTTTTT
V gene: TRBV19; clone size: .; D gene: TRBD1; J gene: TRBJ1-3; CDR3 protein: CASSPLARDRGLGNTIYF; CDR3 DNA: TGTGCCAGTAGTCCCCTAGCAAGGGACAGGGGGCTCGGAAACACCATATATTTT
V gene: TRBV27; clone size: .; D gene: .; J gene: TRBJ1-2; CDR3 protein: CATRGSRGYTF; CDR3 DNA: TGTGCCACCCGGGGGTCAAGGGGCTACACCTTC
V gene: TRBV7-6; clone size: once; D gene: .; J gene: TRBJ2-3; CDR3 protein: CASSLAYGSTDTQYF; CDR3 DNA: TGTGCCAGCAGCTTAGCATACGGTAGCACAGATACGCAGTATTTT
V gene: TRBV29-1; clone size: .; D gene: .; J gene: TRBJ1-2; CDR3 protein: CSVREDYGYTF; CDR3 DNA: TGCAGCGTTAGAGAAGACTATGGCTACACCTTC
V gene: TRBV3-1/TRBV3-2; clone size: .; D gene: TRBD2; J gene: TRBJ2-1; CDR3 protein: CASSRGLAGGVSSYNEQFF; CDR3 DNA: TGTGCCAGCAGCCGAGGACTAGCGGGAGGGGTGAGCTCCTACAATGAGCAGTTCTTC
V gene: TRBV4-1; clone size: .; D gene: .; J gene: TRBJ2-6; CDR3 protein: CASSQGGHELFGANVLTF; CDR3 DNA: TGCGCCAGCAGCCAAGGGGGACACGAGCTTTTTGGGGCCAACGTCCTGACTTTC
V gene: TRBV7-2; clone size: .; D gene: TRBD1; J gene: TRBJ1-2; CDR3 protein: CASSRQGSYGYTF; CDR3 DNA: TGTGCCAGCAGCCGACAGGGGTCCTATGGCTACACCTTC
V gene: TRBV6-6; clone size: few; D gene: .; J gene: TRBJ1-3; CDR3 protein: CASSPHQGFSGNTIYF; CDR3 DNA: TGTGCCAGCAGCCCCCACCAGGGTTTCTCTGGAAACACCATATATTTT
V gene: TRBV6-4; clone size: .; D gene: .; J gene: TRBJ2-3; CDR3 protein: CASKRRERTIDTQYF; CDR3 DNA: TGTGCCAGCAAACGACGGGAGCGGACGATAGATACGCAGTATTTT
V gene: TRBV15; clone size: .; D gene: .; J gene: TRBJ1-2; CDR3 protein: CATSLQGGYGYTF; CDR3 DNA: TGTGCCACCAGCTTACAGGGTGGCTATGGCTACACCTTC
V gene: TRBV19; clone size: few; D gene: .; J gene: TRBJ2-7; CDR3 protein: CASSIAVRNEQYF; CDR3 DNA: TGTGCCAGTAGTATAGCGGTGAGGAACGAGCAGTACTTC
V gene: TRBV6-5; clone size: few; D gene: TRBD1; J gene: TRBJ1-1; CDR3 protein: CASRPTGGSEAFF; CDR3 DNA: TGTGCCAGCAGACCGACAGGGGGAAGTGAAGCTTTCTTT
V gene: TRBV24-1; clone size: .; D gene: TRBD2; J gene: TRBJ2-1; CDR3 protein: CATSDVGSGRSNNEQFF; CDR3 DNA: TGTGCCACCAGTGATGTTGGTAGCGGGAGGTCCAACAATGAGCAGTTCTTC
V gene: TRBV4-1; clone size: few; D gene: .; J gene: TRBJ1-1; CDR3 protein: CASSPQDGTEAFF; CDR3 DNA: TGCGCCAGCAGCCCCCAGGATGGCACTGAAGCTTTCTTT
V gene: TRBV4-1; clone size: once; D gene: .; J gene: TRBJ2-1; CDR3 protein: CASSQPLENEQFF; CDR3 DNA: TGCGCCAGCAGCCAACCCTTAGAAAATGAGCAGTTCTTC
V gene: TRBV19; clone size: .; D gene: .; J gene: TRBJ1-4; CDR3 protein: CATASSTTNEKLFF; CDR3 DNA: TGTGCCACCGCCTCCTCTACAACTAATGAAAAACTGTTTTTT
V gene: TRBV12-2; clone size: .; D gene: .; J gene: TRBJ1-5; CDR3 protein: CASRSPLLPGFGNQPQHF; CDR3 DNA: TGTGCAAGTCGCTCCCCACTCCTTCCGGGTTTCGGCAATCAGCCCCAGCATTTT
V gene: TRBV5-5; clone size: .; D gene: .; J gene: TRBJ1-1; CDR3 protein: CASSLVVDTEAFF; CDR3 DNA: TGTGCCAGCAGCTTGGTTGTAGACACTGAAGCTTTCTTT
V gene: TRBV9; clone size: .; D gene: .; J gene: TRBJ2-7; CDR3 protein: CASSAGATSYEQYF; CDR3 DNA: TGTGCCAGCAGCGCGGGGGCTACCTCCTACGAGCAGTACTTC
V gene: TRBV27; clone size: .; D gene: .; J gene: TRBJ1-1; CDR3 protein: CASSAWGSGEAFF; CDR3 DNA: TGTGCCAGCAGTGCGTGGGGTTCGGGTGAAGCTTTCTTT
V gene: TRBV5-1; clone size: .; D gene: TRBD1; J gene: TRBJ1-1; CDR3 protein: CASSRDRDTEAFF; CDR3 DNA: TGCGCCAGCAGTAGAGACAGGGACACTGAAGCTTTCTTT
V gene: TRBV7-2; clone size: .; D gene: TRBD2; J gene: TRBJ2-7; CDR3 protein: CASSPSGSPYEQYF; CDR3 DNA: TGTGCCAGCAGCCCTAGCGGGAGTCCCTACGAGCAGTACTTC
V gene: TRBV2; clone size: .; D gene: .; J gene: TRBJ1-5; CDR3 protein: CASSEGGSRQPQHF; CDR3 DNA: TGTGCCAGCAGTGAAGGGGGAAGTAGGCAGCCCCAGCATTTT
V gene: TRBV5-1; clone size: few; D gene: TRBD2; J gene: TRBJ2-7; CDR3 protein: CASSLAELAGVDEQYF; CDR3 DNA: TGCGCCAGCAGCTTGGCGGAACTAGCGGGAGTCGACGAGCAGTACTTC
V gene: TRBV11-1; clone size: .; D gene: .; J gene: TRBJ2-7; CDR3 protein: CASSLALQPIMGEQYF; CDR3 DNA: TGTGCCAGCAGCTTAGCACTCCAGCCCATAATGGGAGAGCAGTACTTC
V gene: TRBV21-1; clone size: .; D gene: .; J gene: TRBJ2-7; CDR3 protein: CASSPGEQYF; CDR3 DNA: TGTGCCAGCTCCCCCGGCGAGCAGTACTTC
V gene: TRBV11-2; clone size: .; D gene: TRBD1; J gene: TRBJ1-1; CDR3 protein: CASSPNRGRETEAFF; CDR3 DNA: TGTGCCAGCAGCCCCAACAGGGGGCGGGAGACTGAAGCTTTCTTT
V gene: TRBV3-1/TRBV3-2; clone size: .; D gene: TRBD2; J gene: TRBJ2-7; CDR3 protein: CASSQVAGEEYF; CDR3 DNA: TGTGCCAGCAGCCAAGTAGCGGGAGAGGAATACTTC
V gene: TRBV6-5; clone size: .; D gene: .; J gene: TRBJ2-5; CDR3 protein: CASRGLVETQYF; CDR3 DNA: TGTGCCAGCAGGGGGCTTGTGGAGACCCAGTACTTC
V gene: TRBV7-2; clone size: .; D gene: TRBD1; J gene: TRBJ1-2; CDR3 protein: CASSLRQGGLEGYTF; CDR3 DNA: TGTGCCAGCAGCCTAAGACAGGGCGGTCTGGAGGGCTACACCTTC
V gene: TRBV11-2; clone size: .; D gene: TRBD1; J gene: TRBJ1-5; CDR3 protein: CASSPDRVDQPQHF; CDR3 DNA: TGTGCCAGCAGCCCGGACAGGGTTGATCAGCCCCAGCATTTT
V gene: TRBV9; clone size: .; D gene: .; J gene: TRBJ1-3; CDR3 protein: CASSVGRGTSPGNTIYF; CDR3 DNA: TGTGCCAGCAGCGTAGGGAGAGGGACATCGCCTGGAAACACCATATATTTT
V gene: TRBV19; clone size: .; D gene: .; J gene: TRBJ1-4; CDR3 protein: CASSKPINEKLFF; CDR3 DNA: TGTGCCAGTAGTAAGCCGATTAATGAAAAACTGTTTTTT
V gene: TRBV9; clone size: .; D gene: .; J gene: TRBJ2-7; CDR3 protein: CASSEGQASYEQYF; CDR3 DNA: TGTGCCAGCAGCGAAGGTCAGGCCTCCTACGAGCAGTACTTC
V gene: TRBV11-1; clone size: .; D gene: .; J gene: TRBJ1-1; CDR3 protein: CASSSRDVPNTEAFF; CDR3 DNA: TGTGCCAGCAGCTCACGGGACGTACCGAACACTGAAGCTTTCTTT
V gene: TRBV3-1/TRBV3-2; clone size: .; D gene: .; J gene: TRBJ1-1; CDR3 protein: CASSQQETEAFF; CDR3 DNA: TGTGCCAGCAGCCAACAGGAAACTGAAGCTTTCTTT
V gene: TRBV4-1; clone size: .; D gene: .; J gene: TRBJ2-7; CDR3 protein: CASSQDLELEQYF; CDR3 DNA: TGCGCCAGCAGCCAAGATCTCGAGCTCGAGCAGTACTTC
V gene: TRBV19; clone size: .; D gene: TRBD1; J gene: TRBJ1-5; CDR3 protein: CASSSYSGTGLQPQHF; CDR3 DNA: TGTGCCAGTAGTTCCTACTCCGGGACAGGGTTACAGCCCCAGCATTTT
V gene: TRBV7-9; clone size: .; D gene: .; J gene: TRBJ1-1; CDR3 protein: CASSLVPTSKNTEAFF; CDR3 DNA: TGTGCCAGCAGCTTAGTGCCCACCTCTAAAAACACTGAAGCTTTCTTT
V gene: TRBV19; clone size: few; D gene: TRBD1; J gene: TRBJ1-5; CDR3 protein: CASKRGTGGGNQPQHF; CDR3 DNA: TGTGCCAGCAAACGCGGGACAGGGGGCGGCAATCAGCCCCAGCATTTT
V gene: TRBV4-1; clone size: .; D gene: .; J gene: TRBJ1-1; CDR3 protein: CASRTGNTEAFF; CDR3 DNA: TGCGCCAGCAGAACAGGGAACACTGAAGCTTTCTTT
V gene: TRBV12-2; clone size: .; D gene: .; J gene: TRBJ1-5; CDR3 protein: CASLRWTPNQPQHF; CDR3 DNA: TGTGCAAGTCTTCGTTGGACCCCAAATCAGCCCCAGCATTTT
V gene: TRBV6-5; clone size: .; D gene: .; J gene: TRBJ1-1; CDR3 protein: CASSPNREAFF; CDR3 DNA: TGTGCCAGCAGTCCCAACAGAGAAGCTTTCTTT
V gene: TRBV19; clone size: .; D gene: TRBD1; J gene: TRBJ2-7; CDR3 protein: CASNPGQDIYEQYF; CDR3 DNA: TGTGCCAGTAACCCGGGACAGGACATCTACGAGCAGTACTTC
V gene: TRBV19; clone size: once; D gene: .; J gene: TRBJ2-1; CDR3 protein: CASSSNLGGVDEQFF; CDR3 DNA: TGTGCCAGTAGTTCCAATCTAGGGGGAGTGGATGAGCAGTTCTTC